This T cell receptor beta chain was obtained from a study of shared clonotypes between healthy human individuals (dated by TCRdb to about 2020). Turning to the overall study: A couple of women and three men aged 18 to 49 years were included in the cohort. For each donor, CD4 naive and CD4 memory were each given three plates, CD8 naive was given two plates, and CD8 memory was given one plate. To estimate repertoire size and how much clonotypes are shared between individuals, the study performed deep sequencing of blood TCR repertoires from about 5 healthy adults. To increase sequencing depth and limit assay-specific biases, TCR repertoire library preparation and sequencing were carried out by different laboratories using diverse techniques. Each donor's leukapheresis produced roughly between roughly 0.85 and 9.5 billion PBMCs. Study-wide conclusions, independent of this receptor: Pairwise subsampling indicated that sequencing depth was expected to affect the degree of clonotype sharing among donors. Sharing across a few donors was observed for approximately 5% of naive CD4, 3% to 3.5% of naive CD8, 2.3% of memory CD4, and around 0.44% of memory CD8 clonotypes. Larger estimated clonotype richness was generally found for naive subsets than for memory subsets. Even with the large sequencing depth, rarefaction of the sorted-subset datasets indicated that sequencing was incomplete. Sampling was restricted to blood, and TCR repertoires in tissue are likely to differ from TCR repertoires in blood. Higher generation probabilities were observed for clonotypes shared by all four sorted-subset donors than for non-shared clonotypes. Because the study included only a small number of donors, the genetic and exposure-history diversity represented was limited.

Using the deep immunoSEQ assay, TCR CDR3 regions were amplified from genomic DNA by multiplex PCR. Genomic DNA extracted from each cell subset was distributed evenly over all wells of several immunoSEQ 96-well plates, and each plate served as one replicate. Each replicate PCR for sorted subsets received about 210 ng genomic DNA, equal to about 30,000 T cell genomes. Purified libraries were measured with a Qubit 3.0 fluorometer, size-checked on a Bioanalyzer 2100, and measured again with the KAPA Library Quantification kit. Every immunoSEQ 96-well plate was sequenced on a separate single-read 150-cycle Illumina NextSeq 550 flow cell. The study's own analysis went as follows. Because the immunoSEQ output held only junctional sequences and lacked quality scores, the filtering could not match the filtering applied to full-length reads. To assign V/J genes and CDR3, sequences were annotated against IMGT germline references using PyIR, a Python wrapper for IgBLAST v1.9. Reads were filtered out if the reads had weak V/J assignments (E-value above 1e-6), no CDR3, stop codons, out-of-frame junctions, or ambiguous translated residues. A V3J clonotype was defined by an identical inferred V gene, J gene, and CDR3 amino acid sequence. The percentage overlap between two repertoires was calculated by dividing the number of shared unique clonotypes by the size of the smaller repertoire. Repertoire richness was assessed with RTK rarefaction, the Chao1 estimator, and Recon v2.1 estimates of unobserved clonotypes. Generation probabilities were computed with OLGA for all TCRbeta clonotypes obtained by the gDNA method from several donors. TCRdb obtained this table from immuneACCESS and retained in-frame rearrangements with V and J assigned. These tables miss some clones; where compared with another copy, unresolved V genes account for less than half of the shortfall, and the remainder is unexplained. Clone size and V and J calls were adopted from that table, with D and trimming inferred from the DNA. Present in this sample are hundreds of thousands of clones, roughly 98% of which were seen just once. The ten largest clonotypes hold around 0.3% of the sample.

CD8 naive samples were CD45RO-negative cells positively selected for CCR7, giving a CD45RA+CCR7+ population that excluded TemRA cells. Healthy HIV-negative adults with no recently reported acute infections or vaccinations were included as donors. Only Caucasian adults living in Nashville, Tennessee, USA were represented among the donors. After blood collection by leukapheresis, PBMCs were isolated using Ficoll-Histopaque density gradient centrifugation and then cryopreserved in the vapor phase of liquid nitrogen. Purity and quantity of every magnetically sorted T cell population were checked by analytical flow cytometry. Genomic DNA was isolated from every sorted fraction and measured by UV absorbance on a Nanodrop 2000c. Remarks on this clone: The antigen it recognizes is unknown. Base-call qualities are not available, and no considerably larger clone is one nucleotide away.

The germline V gene (reference sequence) specifies LNHNV as CDR1 and YYDKDF as CDR2. The CDR3, cysteine through phenylalanine, is 15 amino acids long. Only the CDR3 region is kept as DNA, spanning 45 bases read in frame from base 1. V is cut by 2 bases and J by 4 bases, and the space between the germline ends is 14 bases. The sequence derives from a man aged 25-40 years in good health. The V and J segments used are TRBV15 and TRBJ2-5, with the D gene uncertain. The sample taken for sequencing was naive CD8+ T cells sorted from blood. The cell subset or site label, read with the paper, signifies: CD45RA+CCR7+. The CDR3 is CATSRPWGGRETQYF. The bases read TGTGCCACCAGCAGACCCTGGGGTGGGCGAGAGACCCAGTACTTC.